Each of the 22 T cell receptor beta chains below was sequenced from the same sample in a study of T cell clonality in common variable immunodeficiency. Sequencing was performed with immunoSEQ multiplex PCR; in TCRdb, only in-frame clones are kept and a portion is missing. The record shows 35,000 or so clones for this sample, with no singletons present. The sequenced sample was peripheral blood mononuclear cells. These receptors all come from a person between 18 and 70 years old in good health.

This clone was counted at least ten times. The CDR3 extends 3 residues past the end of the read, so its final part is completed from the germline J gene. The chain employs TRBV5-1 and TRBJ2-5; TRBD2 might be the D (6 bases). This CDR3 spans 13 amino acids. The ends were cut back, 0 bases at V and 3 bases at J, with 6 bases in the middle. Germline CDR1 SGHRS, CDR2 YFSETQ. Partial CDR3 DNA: TGCGCCAGCAGCTTGGGGGGGGAAGAGACC. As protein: CASSLGGEET. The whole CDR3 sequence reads CASSLGGEETQYF.

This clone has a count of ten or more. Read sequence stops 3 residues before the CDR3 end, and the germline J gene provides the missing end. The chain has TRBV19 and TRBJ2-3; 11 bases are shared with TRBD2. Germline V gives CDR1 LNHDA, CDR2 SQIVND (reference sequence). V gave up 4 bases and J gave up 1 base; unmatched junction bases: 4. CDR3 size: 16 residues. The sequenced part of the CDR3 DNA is TGTGCCAGTAGTACTCTAGCGGGGGGCGGCACAGATACG. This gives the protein CASSTLAGGGTDT. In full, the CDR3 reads CASSTLAGGGTDTQYF.

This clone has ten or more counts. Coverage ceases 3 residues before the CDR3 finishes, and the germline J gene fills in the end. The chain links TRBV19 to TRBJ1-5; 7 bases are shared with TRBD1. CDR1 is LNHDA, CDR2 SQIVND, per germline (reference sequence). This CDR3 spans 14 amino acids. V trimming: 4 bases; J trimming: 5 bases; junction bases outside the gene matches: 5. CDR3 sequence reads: CASSTGTEYQPQHF. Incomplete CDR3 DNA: TGTGCCAGTAGTACGGGGACAGAGTATCAGCCC.

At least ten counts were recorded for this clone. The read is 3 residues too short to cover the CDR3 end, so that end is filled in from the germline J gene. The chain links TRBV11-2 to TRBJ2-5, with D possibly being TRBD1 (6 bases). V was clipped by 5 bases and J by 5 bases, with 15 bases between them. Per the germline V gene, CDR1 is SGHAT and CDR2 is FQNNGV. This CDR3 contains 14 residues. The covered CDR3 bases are TGTGCCAGCAGCCCCACAGGGATTAGGGAGACC. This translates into CASSPTGIRET. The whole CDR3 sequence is CASSPTGIRETQYF.

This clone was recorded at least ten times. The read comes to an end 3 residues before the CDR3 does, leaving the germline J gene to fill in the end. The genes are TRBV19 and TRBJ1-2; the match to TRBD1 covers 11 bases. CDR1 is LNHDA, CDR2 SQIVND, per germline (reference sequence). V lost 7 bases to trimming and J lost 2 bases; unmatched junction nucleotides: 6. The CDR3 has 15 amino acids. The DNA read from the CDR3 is TGTGCCAGTATACCGGACAGGGGGCACAACTATGGC. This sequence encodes CASIPDRGHNYG. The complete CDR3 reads CASIPDRGHNYGYTF.

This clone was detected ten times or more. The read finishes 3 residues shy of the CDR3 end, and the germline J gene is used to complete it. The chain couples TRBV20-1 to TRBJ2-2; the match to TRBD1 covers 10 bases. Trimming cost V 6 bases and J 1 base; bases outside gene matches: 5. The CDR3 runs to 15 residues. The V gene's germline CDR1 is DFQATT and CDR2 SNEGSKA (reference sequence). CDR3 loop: CSAGRDRGNTGELFF. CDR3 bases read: TGCAGTGCGGGCCGGGACAGGGGGAACACCGGGGAG.

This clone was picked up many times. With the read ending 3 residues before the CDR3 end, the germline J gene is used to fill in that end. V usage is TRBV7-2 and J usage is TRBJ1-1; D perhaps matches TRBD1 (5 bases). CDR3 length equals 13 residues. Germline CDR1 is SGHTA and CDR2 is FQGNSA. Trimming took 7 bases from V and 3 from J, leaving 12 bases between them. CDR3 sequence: CASTRGKDTEAFF. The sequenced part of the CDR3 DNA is TGTGCCAGCACGCGGGGCAAGGACACTGAA.

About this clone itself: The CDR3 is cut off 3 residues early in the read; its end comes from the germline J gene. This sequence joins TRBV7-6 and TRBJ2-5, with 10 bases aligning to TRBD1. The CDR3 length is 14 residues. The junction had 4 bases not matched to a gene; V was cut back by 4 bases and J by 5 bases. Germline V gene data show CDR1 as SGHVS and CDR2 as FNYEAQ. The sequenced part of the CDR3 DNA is TGTGCCAGCAGCTGGACAGGGGGTGGGGAGACC. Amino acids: CASSWTGGGET. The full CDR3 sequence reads CASSWTGGGETQYF.

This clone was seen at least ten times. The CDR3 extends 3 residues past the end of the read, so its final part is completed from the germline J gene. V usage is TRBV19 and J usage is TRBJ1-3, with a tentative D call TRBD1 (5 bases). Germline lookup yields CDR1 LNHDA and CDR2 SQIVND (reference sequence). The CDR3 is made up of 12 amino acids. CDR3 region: CASSPSGRAIYF. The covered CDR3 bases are TGTGCCAGTAGTCCCTCGGGCAGGGCG.

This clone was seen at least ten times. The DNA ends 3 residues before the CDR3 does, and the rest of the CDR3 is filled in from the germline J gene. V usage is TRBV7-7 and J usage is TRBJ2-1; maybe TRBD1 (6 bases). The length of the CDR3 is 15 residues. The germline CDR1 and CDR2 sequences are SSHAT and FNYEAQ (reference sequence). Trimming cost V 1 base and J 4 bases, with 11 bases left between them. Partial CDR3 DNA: TGTGCCAGCAGCTTAGGCACAGGGCTATACAATGAG. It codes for CASSLGTGLYNE. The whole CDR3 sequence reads CASSLGTGLYNEQFF.

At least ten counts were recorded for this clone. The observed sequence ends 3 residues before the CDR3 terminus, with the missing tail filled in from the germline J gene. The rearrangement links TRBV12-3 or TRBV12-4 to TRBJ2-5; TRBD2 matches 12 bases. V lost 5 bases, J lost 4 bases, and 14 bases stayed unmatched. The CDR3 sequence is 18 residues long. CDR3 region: CASSATPSTSGRRETQYF. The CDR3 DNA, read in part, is TGTGCCAGCAGTGCTACCCCCTCGACTAGCGGGAGACGAGAGACC.

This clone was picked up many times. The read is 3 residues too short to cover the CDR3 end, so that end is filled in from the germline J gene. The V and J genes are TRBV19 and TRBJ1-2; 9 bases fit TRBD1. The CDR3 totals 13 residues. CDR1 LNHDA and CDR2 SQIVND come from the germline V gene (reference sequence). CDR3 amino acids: CASSIGTGMYYTF. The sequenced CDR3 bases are TGTGCCAGTAGTATTGGGACAGGGATGTAC.

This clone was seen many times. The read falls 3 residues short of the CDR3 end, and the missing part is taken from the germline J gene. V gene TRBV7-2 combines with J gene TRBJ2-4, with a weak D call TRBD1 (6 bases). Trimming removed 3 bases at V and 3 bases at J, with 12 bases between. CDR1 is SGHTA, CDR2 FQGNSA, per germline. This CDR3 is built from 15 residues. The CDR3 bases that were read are TGTGCCAGCAGCTTCCTAGGGGGTTACAAAAACATT. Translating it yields CASSFLGGYKNI. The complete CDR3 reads CASSFLGGYKNIQYF.

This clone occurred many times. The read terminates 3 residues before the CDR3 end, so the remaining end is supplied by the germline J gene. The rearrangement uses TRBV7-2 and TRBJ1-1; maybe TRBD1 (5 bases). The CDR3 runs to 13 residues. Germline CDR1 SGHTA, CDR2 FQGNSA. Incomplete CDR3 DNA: TGTGCCAGCAGCCCGGGGACTAGCGGGAGG. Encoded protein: CASSPGTSGR. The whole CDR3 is CASSPGTSGRAFF.

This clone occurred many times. The covered CDR3 bases are TGTGCCAGCAGCTTCGACAGGGGGCAGGGGGAGACC. As protein: CASSFDRGQGET. The full-length CDR3 reads as CASSFDRGQGETQYF. The chain employs TRBV7-8 and TRBJ2-5; 10 bases are a match to TRBD1. The read gets to within 3 residues of the CDR3 end, and the germline J gene fills in the rest. There are 15 residues in the CDR3. The V gene end was trimmed by 3 bases and the J gene end by 5 bases; junction bases not matched to a gene: 6. Germline CDR1 and CDR2: SGHVS and FQNEAQ.

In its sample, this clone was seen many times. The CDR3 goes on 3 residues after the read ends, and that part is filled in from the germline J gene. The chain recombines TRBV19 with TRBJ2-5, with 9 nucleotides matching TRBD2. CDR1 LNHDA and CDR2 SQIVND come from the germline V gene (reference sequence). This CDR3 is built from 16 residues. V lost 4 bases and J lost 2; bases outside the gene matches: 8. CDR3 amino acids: CASSNWTSVLQETQYF. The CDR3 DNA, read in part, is TGTGCCAGTAGTAACTGGACTAGCGTCCTTCAAGAGACC.

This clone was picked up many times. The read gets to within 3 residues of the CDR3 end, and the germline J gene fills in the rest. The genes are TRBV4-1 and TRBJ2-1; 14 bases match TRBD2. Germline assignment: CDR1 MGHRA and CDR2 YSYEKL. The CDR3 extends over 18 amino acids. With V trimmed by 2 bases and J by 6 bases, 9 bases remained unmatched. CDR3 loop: CASSQITLTSGRANEQFF. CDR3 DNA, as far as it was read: TGCGCCAGCAGCCAAATAACGTTGACTAGCGGGAGGGCCAATGAG.

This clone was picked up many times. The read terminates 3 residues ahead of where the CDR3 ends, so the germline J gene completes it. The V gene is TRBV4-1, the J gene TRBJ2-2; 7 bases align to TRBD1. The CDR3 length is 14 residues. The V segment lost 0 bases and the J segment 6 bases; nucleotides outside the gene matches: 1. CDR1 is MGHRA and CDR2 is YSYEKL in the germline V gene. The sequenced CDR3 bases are TGCGCCAGCAGCCAAGATACAGGGGCCGGGGAG. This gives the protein CASSQDTGAGE. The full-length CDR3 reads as CASSQDTGAGELFF.

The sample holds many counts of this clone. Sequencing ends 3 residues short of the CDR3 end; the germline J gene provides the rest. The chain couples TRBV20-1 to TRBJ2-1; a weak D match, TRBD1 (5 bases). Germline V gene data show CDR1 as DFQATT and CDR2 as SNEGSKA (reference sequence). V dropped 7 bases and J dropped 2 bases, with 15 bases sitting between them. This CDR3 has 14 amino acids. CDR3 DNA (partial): TGCAGTGTCGATAGGGGCGGTGCCTACAATGAG. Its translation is CSVDRGGAYNE. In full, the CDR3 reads CSVDRGGAYNEQFF.

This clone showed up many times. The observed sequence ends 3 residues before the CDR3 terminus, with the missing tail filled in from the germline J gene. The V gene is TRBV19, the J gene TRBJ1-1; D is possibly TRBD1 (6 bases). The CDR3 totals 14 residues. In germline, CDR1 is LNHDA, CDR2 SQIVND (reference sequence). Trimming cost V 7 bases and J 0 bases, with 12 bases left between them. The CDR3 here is CASNPTGLNTEAFF. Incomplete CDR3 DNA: TGTGCCAGTAACCCGACAGGCCTGAACACTGAA.

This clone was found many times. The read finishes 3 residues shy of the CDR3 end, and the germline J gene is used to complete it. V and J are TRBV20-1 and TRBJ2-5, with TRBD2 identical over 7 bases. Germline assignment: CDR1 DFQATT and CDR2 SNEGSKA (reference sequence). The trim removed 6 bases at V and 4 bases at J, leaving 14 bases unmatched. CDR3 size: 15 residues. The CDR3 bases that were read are TGCAGTGCAACGCAGTCAACGGGGGGTATAGAGACC. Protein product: CSATQSTGGIET. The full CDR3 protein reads CSATQSTGGIETQYF.

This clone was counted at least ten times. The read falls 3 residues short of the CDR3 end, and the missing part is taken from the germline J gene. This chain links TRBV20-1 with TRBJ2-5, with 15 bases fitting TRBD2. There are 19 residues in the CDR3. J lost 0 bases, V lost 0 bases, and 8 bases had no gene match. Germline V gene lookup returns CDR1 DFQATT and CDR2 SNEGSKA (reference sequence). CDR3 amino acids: CSARDKGLAGGRDQETQYF. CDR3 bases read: TGCAGTGCTAGAGACAAAGGACTAGCGGGAGGGCGGGACCAAGAGACC.